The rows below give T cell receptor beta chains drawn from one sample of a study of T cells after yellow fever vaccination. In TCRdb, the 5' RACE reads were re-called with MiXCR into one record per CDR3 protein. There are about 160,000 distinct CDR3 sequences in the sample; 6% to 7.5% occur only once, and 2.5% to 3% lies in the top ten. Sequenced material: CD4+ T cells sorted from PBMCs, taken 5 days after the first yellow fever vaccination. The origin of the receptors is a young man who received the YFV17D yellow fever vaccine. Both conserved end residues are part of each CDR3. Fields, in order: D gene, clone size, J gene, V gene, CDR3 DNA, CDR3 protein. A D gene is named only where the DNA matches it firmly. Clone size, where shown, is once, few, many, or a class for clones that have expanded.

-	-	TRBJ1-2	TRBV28	TGTGCCAGCATCAACTTGGGGGGGCGCAGCTATGGCTACACCTTC	CASINLGGRSYGYTF
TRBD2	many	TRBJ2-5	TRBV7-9	TGTGCCAGCAGCTTAGGGGCTAGCGGTGAAGAGACCCAGTACTTC	CASSLGASGEETQYF
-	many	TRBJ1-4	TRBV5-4	TGTGCCAGCAGCTTGCTCGGGGACGGTGAAAAACTGTTTTTT	CASSLLGDGEKLFF
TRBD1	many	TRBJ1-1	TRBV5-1	TGCGCCAGCAGCCCCCGGACAGGGACCAACACTGAAGCTTTCTTT	CASSPRTGTNTEAFF
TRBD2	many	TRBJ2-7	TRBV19	TGTGCCAGTAGCCCCTGGAGGAGCGGGGGGGCATACGAGCAGTACTTC	CASSPWRSGGAYEQYF
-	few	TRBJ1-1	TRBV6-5	TGTGCCAGCAGTTCTTTAAGGGGCATGAACACTGAAGCTTTCTTT	CASSSLRGMNTEAFF
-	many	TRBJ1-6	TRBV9	TGTGCCAGCAGCGTCGGGCCGCTGGTGGGGTCACCCCTCCACTTT	CASSVGPLVGSPLHF
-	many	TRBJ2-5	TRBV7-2	TGTGCCAGCAGCTTAGGAGGAAGCCAAGAGACCCAGTACTTC	CASSLGGSQETQYF
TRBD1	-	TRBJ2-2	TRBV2	TGTGCCAGCAGCACAGGGGGCGCGGGCGGGGAGCTGTTTTTT	CASSTGGAGGELFF
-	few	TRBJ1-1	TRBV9	TGTGCCAGCAGCGTAGAACCCACAGGGACTGAAGCTTTCTTT	CASSVEPTGTEAFF
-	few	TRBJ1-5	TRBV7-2	TGTGCCAGCAGATCTAACTTCAAAAACCGGAGCAATCAGCCCCAGCATTTT	CASRSNFKNRSNQPQHF
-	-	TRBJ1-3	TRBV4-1	TGCGCCAGCAGGCAACAGGGTAGGACTGGAAACACCATATATTTT	CASRQQGRTGNTIYF
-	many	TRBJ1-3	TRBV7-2	TGTGCCAGCAGCGAGGGTAATGCTGGAAACACCATATATTTT	CASSEGNAGNTIYF
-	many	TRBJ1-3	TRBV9	TGTGCCAGCAGCGTAGCGAGTGGTCAGGGCGTCTCTGGAAACACCATATATTTT	CASSVASGQGVSGNTIYF
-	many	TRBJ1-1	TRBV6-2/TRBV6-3	TGTGCCAGCAGTTACGGGGGCAGACTTAACACTGAAGCTTTCTTT	CASSYGGRLNTEAFF
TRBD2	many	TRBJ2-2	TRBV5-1	TGCGCCAGCAGACCGAGCGGGGGCCTGAACACCGGGGAGCTGTTTTTT	CASRPSGGLNTGELFF
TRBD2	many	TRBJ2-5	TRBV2	TGTGCCAGCAGTGAGTTAGCGGGGGGCCAAGAGACCCAGTACTTC	CASSELAGGQETQYF
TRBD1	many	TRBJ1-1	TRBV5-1	TGCGCCAGCAGCCCACAGGGGGGGGACACTGAAGCTTTCTTT	CASSPQGGDTEAFF
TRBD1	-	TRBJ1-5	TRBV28	TGTGCCAGCAAGAGCGGGACAGCAAGCCCTCAGCCCCAGCATTTT	CASKSGTASPQPQHF
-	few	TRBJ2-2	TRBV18	TGTGCCAGCTCGTCGGGGCAGACCACCGGGGAGCTGTTTTTT	CASSSGQTTGELFF
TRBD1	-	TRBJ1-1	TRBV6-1	TGTGCCAGCAGGTGGGACAGGGTGAACACTGAAGCTTTCTTT	CASRWDRVNTEAFF
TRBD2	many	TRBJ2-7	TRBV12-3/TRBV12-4	TGTGCCAGCAGTCCGTTGACTAGCGGGGGGCTGGGGCAGTACTTC	CASSPLTSGGLGQYF
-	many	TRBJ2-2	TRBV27	TGTGCCAGCAGTTCCCGCCGGGGGGCTACCGGGGAGCTGTTTTTT	CASSSRRGATGELFF
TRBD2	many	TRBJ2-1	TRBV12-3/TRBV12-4	TGTGCCAGCAGATGGACTAGCGGGGAGTACAATGAGCAGTTCTTC	CASRWTSGEYNEQFF
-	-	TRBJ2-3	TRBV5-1	TGCGCCAGCAGCTTGGGATCGTCAATGGAAGATACGCAGTATTTT	CASSLGSSMEDTQYF
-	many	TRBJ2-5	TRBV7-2	TGTGCCAGCAGCAGAGGACAGAGAGAGACCCAGTACTTC	CASSRGQRETQYF
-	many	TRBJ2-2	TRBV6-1	TGTGCCAGCAGTCGGGACGGCACCGGGGAGCTGTTTTTT	CASSRDGTGELFF
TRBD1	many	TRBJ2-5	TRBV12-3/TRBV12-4	TGTGCCAGCAGCCCGACCGAGGTTCTGGGGACAGGGGTTCGCCAAGAGACCCAGTACTTC	CASSPTEVLGTGVRQETQYF
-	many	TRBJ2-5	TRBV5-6	TGTGCCAGCAGCTTGGATGGGGAGACCCAGTACTTC	CASSLDGETQYF
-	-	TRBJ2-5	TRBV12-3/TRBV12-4	TGTGCCAGCAGTTCGACGGAGACCCAGTACTTC	CASSSTETQYF
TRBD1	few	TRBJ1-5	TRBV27	TGTGCCAGCAGAGAGTACCGCGGGACAGGGCTCAATCAGCCCCAGCATTTT	CASREYRGTGLNQPQHF
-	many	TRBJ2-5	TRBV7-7	TGTGCCAGCAGCTTCTCTAGGGAGGAGACCCAGTACTTC	CASSFSREETQYF
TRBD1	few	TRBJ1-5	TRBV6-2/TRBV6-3	TGTGCCAGCAGTTACTCCTTTACAGGGGCCGGGAGCAATCAGCCCCAGCATTTT	CASSYSFTGAGSNQPQHF
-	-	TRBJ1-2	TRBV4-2	TGTGCCAGCAGCCAAGGAACAACGAGGGTGGACTATGGCTACACCTTC	CASSQGTTRVDYGYTF
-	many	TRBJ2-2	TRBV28	TGTGCCAGCAGTCTGAAACTGCTCAGACGGGGCTCGAACACCGGGGAGCTGTTTTTT	CASSLKLLRRGSNTGELFF
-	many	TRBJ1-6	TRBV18	TGTGCCAGCTCCCAATCAGGGGCACGGGAAAATTCACCCCTCCACTTT	CASSQSGARENSPLHF
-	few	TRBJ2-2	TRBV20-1	TGCAGTGCTCCCGCCAGGGGTACAGGCACCGGGGAGCTGTTTTTT	CSAPARGTGTGELFF
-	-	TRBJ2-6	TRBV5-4	TGTGCCAGCAGCCTCCAGTACTCTGGGGCCAACGTCCTGACTTTC	CASSLQYSGANVLTF
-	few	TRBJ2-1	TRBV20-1	TGCAGTGCTAGCCCGGAGGAGTGGTCCTACAATGAGCAGTTCTTC	CSASPEEWSYNEQFF
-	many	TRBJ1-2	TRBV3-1	TGTGCCAGCAGCCAAGTGGGGCAAGGAGGCTACACCTTC	CASSQVGQGGYTF
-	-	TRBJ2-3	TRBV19	TGTGCCAGTAGCATTAGGCGGGGATTCACAGATACGCAGTATTTT	CASSIRRGFTDTQYF
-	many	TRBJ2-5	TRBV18	TGTGCCAGCTCACCACCGGTGGGGGAGACCCAGTACTTC	CASSPPVGETQYF
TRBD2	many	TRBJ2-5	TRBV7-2	TGTGCCAGCAGTCTCGGCGGGGGTTACCAAGAGACCCAGTACTTC	CASSLGGGYQETQYF
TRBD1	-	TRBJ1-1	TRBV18	TGTGCCAGCTCACCGGCGGGACAGGGGAGAACTGAAGCTTTCTTT	CASSPAGQGRTEAFF
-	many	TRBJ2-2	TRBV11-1	TGTGCCAGCAGCCACCCCTTCCGGGGGCCGGACACCGGGGAGCTGTTTTTT	CASSHPFRGPDTGELFF
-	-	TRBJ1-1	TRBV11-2	TGTGCCAGCAGCCCGAACGGGGGAGGGACTGAAGCTTTCTTT	CASSPNGGGTEAFF
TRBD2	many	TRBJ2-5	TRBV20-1	TGCAGTGCCAACTCACCGGCTAGCGGTACGGAGACCCAGTACTTC	CSANSPASGTETQYF
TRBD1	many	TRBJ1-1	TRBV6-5	TGTGCCAGCAGCCAGAGACAGGGGGCGAGGACTGAAGCTTTCTTT	CASSQRQGARTEAFF
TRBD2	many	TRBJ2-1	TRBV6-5	TGTGCCAGCACCACCGCCGGACTAGCGGGGGCCTTTTCGCATGAGCAGTTCTTC	CASTTAGLAGAFSHEQFF